This T cell receptor (beta chain) was sequenced during a study of blood T cell repertoires in COVID-19. About the research overall: Sites across the United States, Italy and Spain contributed samples from acute and convalescent COVID-19. The analysed material was cDNA or gDNA that came from T cells, B-cell-depleted T cells, or PBMCs.

This CDR3 is built from 16 residues. Germline V CDR1 and CDR2: SGHRS, YFSETQ. V lost 4 bases, J lost 0 bases, and 4 bases stayed unmatched. Per the study methods: Using reference gene primer amplification, nucleated cell counts were estimated. Sequencing was performed with immunoSEQ multiplex PCR; in TCRdb, only in-frame clones are kept and a portion is missing. That table furnishes V, J and clone size, whereas the DNA furnished D and trimming. The repertoire holds 70,000 to 90,000 clones, approximately 84% seen once, with around 11% in the top ten. The chain joins TRBV5-1 to TRBJ2-6, with 7 bases that match TRBD1. Sequenced input: peripheral blood. The TCR was taken from a human donor in a cohort sampled during active COVID-19. DNA for the CDR3: TGCGCCAGCAGCATGGGACAGCACTCTGGGGCCAACGTCCTGACTTTC. This gives the protein CASSMGQHSGANVLTF.